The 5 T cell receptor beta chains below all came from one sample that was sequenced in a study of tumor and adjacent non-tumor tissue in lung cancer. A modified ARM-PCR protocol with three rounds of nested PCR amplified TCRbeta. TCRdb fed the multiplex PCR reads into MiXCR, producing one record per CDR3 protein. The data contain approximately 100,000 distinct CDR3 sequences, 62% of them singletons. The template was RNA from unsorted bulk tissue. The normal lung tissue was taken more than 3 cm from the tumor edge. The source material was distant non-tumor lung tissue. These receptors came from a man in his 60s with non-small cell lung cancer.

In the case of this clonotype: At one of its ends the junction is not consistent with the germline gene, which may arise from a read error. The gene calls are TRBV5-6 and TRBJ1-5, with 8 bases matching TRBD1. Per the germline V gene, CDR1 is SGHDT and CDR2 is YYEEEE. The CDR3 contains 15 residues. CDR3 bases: TGTGCCAGCAGCCTCGGACAGGGCAAAAATCAGCCCCAGCGTTTT. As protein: CASSLGQGKNQPQRF.

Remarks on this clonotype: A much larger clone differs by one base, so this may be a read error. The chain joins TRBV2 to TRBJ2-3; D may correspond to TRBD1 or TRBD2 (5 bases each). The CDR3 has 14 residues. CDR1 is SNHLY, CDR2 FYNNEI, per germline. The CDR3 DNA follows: TGTGCCACACGGGACCCCGCTAGCATAGATACGCAGTATTTT. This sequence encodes CATRDPASIDTQYF.

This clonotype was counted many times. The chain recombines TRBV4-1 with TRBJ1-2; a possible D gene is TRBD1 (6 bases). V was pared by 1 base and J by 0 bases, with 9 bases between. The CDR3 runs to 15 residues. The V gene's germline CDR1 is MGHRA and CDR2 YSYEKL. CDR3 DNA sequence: TGCGCCAGCAGCCAAGGGGCAGGGGCTAACTATGGCTACACCTTC. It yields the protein CASSQGAGANYGYTF.

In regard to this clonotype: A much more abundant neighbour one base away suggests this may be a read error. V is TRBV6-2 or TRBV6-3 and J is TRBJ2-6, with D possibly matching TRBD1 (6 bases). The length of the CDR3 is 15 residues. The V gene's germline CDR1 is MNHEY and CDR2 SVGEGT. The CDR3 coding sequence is TGTGCCAACAGTCCAGGGGCGGGCGGGGCCAACGTCCTGACTTTC. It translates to CANSPGAGGANVLTF.

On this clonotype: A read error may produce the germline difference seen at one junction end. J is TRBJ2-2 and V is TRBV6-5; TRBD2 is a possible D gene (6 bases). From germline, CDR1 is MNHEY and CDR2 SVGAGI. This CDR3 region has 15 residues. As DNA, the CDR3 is TGTGCCAGCAGTTATTCGTTCAGGGAAGGCGGGGAGCAGTTTTTT. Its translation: CASSYSFREGGEQFF.